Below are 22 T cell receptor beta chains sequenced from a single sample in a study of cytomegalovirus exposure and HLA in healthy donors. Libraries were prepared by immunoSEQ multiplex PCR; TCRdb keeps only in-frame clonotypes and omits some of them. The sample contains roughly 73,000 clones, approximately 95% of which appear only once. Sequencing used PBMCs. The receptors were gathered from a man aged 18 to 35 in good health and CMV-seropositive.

As DNA, the CDR3 is TGTGCCAGCACCGCGACAGGGGATTCCTACGAGCAGTACTTC. Protein: CASTATGDSYEQYF. The genes are TRBV9 and TRBJ2-7; TRBD1 matches at 8 bases. The CDR3 has 14 residues. CDR1 SGDLS and CDR2 YYNGEE come from the germline V gene. The V and J ends lost 6 bases and 1 base, in that order; junction bases with no gene match: 6.

The CDR3 nucleotides are TGTGCCTGGAGTTCGGGGGATAATGAGCAGTTCTTC. It encodes CAWSSGDNEQFF. The chain carries TRBV30 and TRBJ2-1, with D possibly being TRBD2 (6 bases). Trimming stripped 2 bases from V and 7 bases from J, with 9 bases between. Per the germline V gene, CDR1 is GTSNPN and CDR2 is SVGIG (reference sequence). The CDR3 is 12 amino acids.

The CDR3 DNA reads TGTGCCATCAGTGAGACAGGGTCAAAGGCAGATACGCAGTATTTT. Translating gives CAISETGSKADTQYF. The chain combines TRBV10-3 with TRBJ2-3; weak D call: TRBD1 (6 bases). In germline, CDR1 is ENHRY, CDR2 SYGVKD. The CDR3 contains 15 residues. Trimming cost V 2 bases and J 4 bases, with 13 bases left between them.

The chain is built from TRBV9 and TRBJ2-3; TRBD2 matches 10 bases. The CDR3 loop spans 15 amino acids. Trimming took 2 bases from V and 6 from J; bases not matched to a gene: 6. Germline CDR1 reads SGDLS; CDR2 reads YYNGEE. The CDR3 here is CASSVGSLAGDTQYF. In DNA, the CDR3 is TGTGCCAGCAGCGTTGGCTCACTAGCGGGGGATACGCAGTATTTT.

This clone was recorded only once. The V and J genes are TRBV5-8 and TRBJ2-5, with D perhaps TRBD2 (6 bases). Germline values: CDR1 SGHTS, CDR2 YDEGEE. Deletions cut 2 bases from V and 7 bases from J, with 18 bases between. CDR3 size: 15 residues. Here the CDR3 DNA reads TGTGCCAGCAGCTTCCCCGGGGGAGGCCCAGTGACCCAGTACTTC. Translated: CASSFPGGGPVTQYF.

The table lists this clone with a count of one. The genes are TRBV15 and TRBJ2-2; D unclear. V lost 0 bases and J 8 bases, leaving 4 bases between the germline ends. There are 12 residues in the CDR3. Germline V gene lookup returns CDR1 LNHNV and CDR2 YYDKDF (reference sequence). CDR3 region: CATSRDVGELFF. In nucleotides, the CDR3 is TGTGCCACCAGCAGAGATGTAGGGGAGCTGTTTTTT.

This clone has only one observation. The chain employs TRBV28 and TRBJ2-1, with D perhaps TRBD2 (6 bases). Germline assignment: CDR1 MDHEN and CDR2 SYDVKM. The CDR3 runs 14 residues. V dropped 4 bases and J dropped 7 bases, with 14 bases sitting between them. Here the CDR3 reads CASSSGTPLNEQFF. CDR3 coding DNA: TGTGCCAGCAGTTCCGGGACTCCCCTTAATGAGCAGTTCTTC.

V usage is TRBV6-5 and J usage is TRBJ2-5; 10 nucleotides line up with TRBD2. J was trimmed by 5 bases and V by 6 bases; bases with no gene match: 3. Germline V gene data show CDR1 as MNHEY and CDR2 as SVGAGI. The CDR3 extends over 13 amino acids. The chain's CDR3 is CASSHSGGETQYF. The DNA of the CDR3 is TGTGCCAGCAGCCATAGCGGGGGGGAGACCCAGTACTTC.

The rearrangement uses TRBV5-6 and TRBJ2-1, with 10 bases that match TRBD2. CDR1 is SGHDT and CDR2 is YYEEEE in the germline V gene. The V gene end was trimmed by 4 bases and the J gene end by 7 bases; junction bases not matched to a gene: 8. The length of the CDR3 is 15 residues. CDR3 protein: CASSSIAGGANEQFF. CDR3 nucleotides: TGTGCCAGCAGCAGCATAGCGGGAGGCGCAAATGAGCAGTTCTTC. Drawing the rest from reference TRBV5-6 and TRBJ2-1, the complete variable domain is DAGVTQSPTHLIKTRGQQVTLRCSPKSGHDTVSWYQQALGQGPQFIFQYYEEEERQRGNFPDRFSGHQFPNYSSELNVNALLLGDSALYLCASSSIAGGANEQFFGPGTRLTVL.

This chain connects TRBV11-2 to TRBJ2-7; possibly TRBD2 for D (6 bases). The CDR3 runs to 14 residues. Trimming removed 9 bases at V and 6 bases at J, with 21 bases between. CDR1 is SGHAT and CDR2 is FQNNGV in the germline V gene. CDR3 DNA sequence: TGTGCCAGTACTCCCCCGGCGGGGTCGGGCGAGCAGTACTTC. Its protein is CASTPPAGSGEQYF.

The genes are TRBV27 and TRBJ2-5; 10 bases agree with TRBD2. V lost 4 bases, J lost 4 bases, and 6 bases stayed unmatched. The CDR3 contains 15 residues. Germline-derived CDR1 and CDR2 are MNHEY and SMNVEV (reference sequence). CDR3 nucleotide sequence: TGTGCCAGCAGTTCGACCCGACTAGCGGGAGAGACCCAGTACTTC. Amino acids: CASSSTRLAGETQYF.

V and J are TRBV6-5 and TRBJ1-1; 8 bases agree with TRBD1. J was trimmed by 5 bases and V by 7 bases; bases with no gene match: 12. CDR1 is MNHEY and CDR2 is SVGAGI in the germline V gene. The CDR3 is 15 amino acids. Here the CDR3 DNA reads TGTGCCAGCACCCCGACAGGGGCCATTGGGACTGAAGCTTTCTTT. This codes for CASTPTGAIGTEAFF.

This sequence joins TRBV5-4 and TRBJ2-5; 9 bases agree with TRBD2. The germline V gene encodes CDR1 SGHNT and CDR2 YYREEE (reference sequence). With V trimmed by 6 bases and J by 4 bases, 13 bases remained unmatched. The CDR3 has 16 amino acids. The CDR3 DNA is TGTGCCAGCACGCAAAGTGGTTCTAGCGGGACAGAGACCCAGTACTTC. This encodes CASTQSGSSGTETQYF.

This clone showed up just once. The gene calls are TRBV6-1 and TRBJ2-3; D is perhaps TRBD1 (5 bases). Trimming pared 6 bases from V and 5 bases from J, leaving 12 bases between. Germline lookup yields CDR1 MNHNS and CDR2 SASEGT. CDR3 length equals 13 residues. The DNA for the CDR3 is TGTGCCAGCAGGGGTCCAGGGAAAGATACGCAGTATTTT. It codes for CASRGPGKDTQYF.

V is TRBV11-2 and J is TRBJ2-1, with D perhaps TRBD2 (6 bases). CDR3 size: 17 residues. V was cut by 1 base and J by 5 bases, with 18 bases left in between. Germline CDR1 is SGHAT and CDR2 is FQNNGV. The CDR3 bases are TGTGCCAGCAGCTTAGTGGTGCGCGCGGGAATCAACAATGAGCAGTTCTTC. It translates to CASSLVVRAGINNEQFF.

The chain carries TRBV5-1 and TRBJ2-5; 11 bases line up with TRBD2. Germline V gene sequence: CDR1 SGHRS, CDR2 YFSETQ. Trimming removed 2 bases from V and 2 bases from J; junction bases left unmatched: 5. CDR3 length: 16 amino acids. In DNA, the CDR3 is TGCGCCAGCAGCTTTCTAGCGGGGGGAAATCAAGAGACCCAGTACTTC. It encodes CASSFLAGGNQETQYF.

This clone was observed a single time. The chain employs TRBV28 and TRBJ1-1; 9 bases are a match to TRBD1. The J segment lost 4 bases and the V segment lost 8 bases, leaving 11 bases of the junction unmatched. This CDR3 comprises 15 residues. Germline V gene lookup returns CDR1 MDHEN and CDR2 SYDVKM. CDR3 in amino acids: CASQQGAAGSTEAFF. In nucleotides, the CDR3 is TGTGCCAGCCAACAGGGGGCTGCAGGGAGCACTGAAGCTTTCTTT.

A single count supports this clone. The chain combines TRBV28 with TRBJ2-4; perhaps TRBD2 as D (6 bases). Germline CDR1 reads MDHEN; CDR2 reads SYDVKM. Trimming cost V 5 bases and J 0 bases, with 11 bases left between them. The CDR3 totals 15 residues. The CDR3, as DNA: TGTGCCAGCAGTAGGAGCGGGTTAGCCAAAAACATTCAGTACTTC. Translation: CASSRSGLAKNIQYF.

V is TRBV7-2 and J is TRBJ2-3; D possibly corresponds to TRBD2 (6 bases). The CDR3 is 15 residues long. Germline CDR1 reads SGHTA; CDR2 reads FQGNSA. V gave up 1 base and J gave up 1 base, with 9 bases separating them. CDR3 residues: CASSLDASGTDTQYF. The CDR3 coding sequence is TGTGCCAGCAGCTTAGACGCTAGCGGCACAGATACGCAGTATTTT.

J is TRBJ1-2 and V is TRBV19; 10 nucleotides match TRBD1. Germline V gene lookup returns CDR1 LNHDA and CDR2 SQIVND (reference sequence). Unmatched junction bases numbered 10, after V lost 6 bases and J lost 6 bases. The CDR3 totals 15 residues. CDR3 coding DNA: TGTGCCAGTAGGCCCTCCGACAGGGGGCTTGATGGCTACACCTTC. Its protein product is CASRPSDRGLDGYTF.

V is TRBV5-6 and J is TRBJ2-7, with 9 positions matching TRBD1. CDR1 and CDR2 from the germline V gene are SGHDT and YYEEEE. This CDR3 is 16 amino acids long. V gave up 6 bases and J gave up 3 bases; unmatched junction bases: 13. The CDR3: CASTHHRDRAIYEQYF. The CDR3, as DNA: TGTGCCAGCACTCATCACCGGGACAGGGCGATCTACGAGCAGTACTTC.

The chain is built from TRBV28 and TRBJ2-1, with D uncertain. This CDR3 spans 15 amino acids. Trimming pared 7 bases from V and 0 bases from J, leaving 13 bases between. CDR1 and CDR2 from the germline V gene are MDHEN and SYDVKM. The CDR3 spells CASITSLSSYNEQFF. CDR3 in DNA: TGTGCCAGCATTACGAGTCTGAGCTCCTACAATGAGCAGTTCTTC.